The rows below give T cell receptor beta chains drawn from one sample of a study of blood T cell repertoires in COVID-19. Some clones are missing from TCRdb's copy, which holds only in-frame ones; the method was immunoSEQ multiplex PCR. The sample comprises roughly 80,000 clones, about 83% of which are singletons, and 25% to 30% rests with the top ten. Sequenced material: peripheral blood. The source of these receptors is a woman of 80 years or more with acute or convalescent COVID-19. Each CDR3 is given with its conserved first and last residue. Each record gives: clone size, J gene, D gene, V gene, CDR3 DNA, CDR3 protein. A D gene is named only where the DNA matches it firmly. Clone size is shown for a subset of rows, as once, few, many or a class of expanded clone.

clone_size: -; j_call: TRBJ2-2; d_call: TRBD1; v_call: TRBV29-1; cdr3_nt: TGCAGCGTTGAAATACAGGGGGACACCGGGGAGCTGTTTTTT; cdr3_aa: CSVEIQGDTGELFF
clone_size: -; j_call: TRBJ2-5; d_call: -; v_call: TRBV2; cdr3_nt: TGTGCCAGCAGAAGGGAGGAGACCCAGTACTTC; cdr3_aa: CASRREETQYF
clone_size: -; j_call: TRBJ2-3; d_call: -; v_call: TRBV27; cdr3_nt: TGTGCCAGCGGCCGCAGCCAGGGCAATACGCAGTATTTT; cdr3_aa: CASGRSQGNTQYF
clone_size: -; j_call: TRBJ2-2; d_call: TRBD1; v_call: TRBV6-6; cdr3_nt: TGTGCCAGCATCAAGGGACAGGGGGCGAGTACCGGGGAGCTGTTTTTT; cdr3_aa: CASIKGQGASTGELFF
clone_size: -; j_call: TRBJ2-5; d_call: -; v_call: TRBV5-1; cdr3_nt: TGCGCCAGCAGCTTGGGTGGAGGGACCCTACAAGAGACCCAGTACTTC; cdr3_aa: CASSLGGGTLQETQYF
clone_size: -; j_call: TRBJ1-5; d_call: TRBD1; v_call: TRBV5-6; cdr3_nt: TGTGCCAGCAGCCGACAGGGATATAGCAATCAGCCCCAGCATTTT; cdr3_aa: CASSRQGYSNQPQHF
clone_size: -; j_call: TRBJ1-5; d_call: TRBD1; v_call: TRBV24-1; cdr3_nt: TGTGCCACCAGTGCAGGACAGGGGCCGAATCAGCCCCAGCATTTT; cdr3_aa: CATSAGQGPNQPQHF
clone_size: medium-sized; j_call: TRBJ2-1; d_call: -; v_call: TRBV25-1; cdr3_nt: TGTGCCAGCAGTGGTACAGGGTTTCAGCAGTTCTTC; cdr3_aa: CASSGTGFQQFF
clone_size: few; j_call: TRBJ1-1; d_call: -; v_call: TRBV3-1/TRBV3-2; cdr3_nt: TGTGCCAGCAGCCTACAGGGCCCAGCTTTCTTT; cdr3_aa: CASSLQGPAFF
clone_size: once; j_call: TRBJ2-3; d_call: -; v_call: TRBV3-1/TRBV3-2; cdr3_nt: TGTGCCAGCAGCCAAGGATCAGGCACTAGGGATACGCAGTATTTT; cdr3_aa: CASSQGSGTRDTQYF
clone_size: -; j_call: TRBJ2-7; d_call: -; v_call: TRBV4-2; cdr3_nt: TGTGCCAGCAGCCTCGGGTCCACCTATGACGAGCAGTACTTC; cdr3_aa: CASSLGSTYDEQYF
clone_size: -; j_call: TRBJ1-2; d_call: TRBD1; v_call: TRBV28; cdr3_nt: TGTGCCAGCAGTTTGGATTCCCCCACAGGGGGCGCAGTCTATGGCTACACCTTC; cdr3_aa: CASSLDSPTGGAVYGYTF
clone_size: few; j_call: TRBJ2-2; d_call: TRBD2; v_call: TRBV27; cdr3_nt: TGTGCCAGCAGTGGACTAGCGGGAGGGCCCTACACCGGGGAGCTGTTTTTT; cdr3_aa: CASSGLAGGPYTGELFF
clone_size: few; j_call: TRBJ2-2; d_call: -; v_call: TRBV29-1; cdr3_nt: TGCAGCGTTGTAATAAGGGAGACCACCGGGGAGCTGTTTTTT; cdr3_aa: CSVVIRETTGELFF
clone_size: few; j_call: TRBJ2-7; d_call: -; v_call: TRBV18; cdr3_nt: TGTGCCAGCTCACCAATATCAGAGGGCCCCGGCTCCTACGAGCAGTACTTC; cdr3_aa: CASSPISEGPGSYEQYF
clone_size: -; j_call: TRBJ2-7; d_call: TRBD2; v_call: TRBV5-1; cdr3_nt: TGCGCCAGCAGCTTGGGGGGGACTAGCGGGATCTACGAGCAGTACTTC; cdr3_aa: CASSLGGTSGIYEQYF
clone_size: few; j_call: TRBJ2-2; d_call: TRBD2; v_call: TRBV3-1/TRBV3-2; cdr3_nt: TGTGCCAGCAGCCGAAATAGCGGGATACTCCCCGGGGAGCTGTTTTTT; cdr3_aa: CASSRNSGILPGELFF
clone_size: -; j_call: TRBJ1-2; d_call: -; v_call: TRBV12-3/TRBV12-4; cdr3_nt: TGTGCCAGCAGCTCTCGTCTCTATGGCTACACCTTC; cdr3_aa: CASSSRLYGYTF
clone_size: -; j_call: TRBJ1-2; d_call: -; v_call: TRBV2; cdr3_nt: TGTGCCAGCAGCGAGGATTCCTATGGCTACACCTTC; cdr3_aa: CASSEDSYGYTF
clone_size: -; j_call: TRBJ2-7; d_call: TRBD2; v_call: TRBV6-1; cdr3_nt: TGTGCCAGCAGTGAAAGGACTAGCGGGGCTACCAAGCAGTACTTC; cdr3_aa: CASSERTSGATKQYF
clone_size: -; j_call: TRBJ2-7; d_call: TRBD2; v_call: TRBV5-1; cdr3_nt: TGCGCCAGCAGCTTCCGGGAGGCGTACGAGCAGTACTTC; cdr3_aa: CASSFREAYEQYF
clone_size: -; j_call: TRBJ1-5; d_call: TRBD1; v_call: TRBV28; cdr3_nt: TGTGCCAGCAGTACTGGGACAGGGGTTCAGCCCCAGCATTTT; cdr3_aa: CASSTGTGVQPQHF
clone_size: -; j_call: TRBJ1-1; d_call: TRBD1; v_call: TRBV6-4; cdr3_nt: TGTGCCAGCAGTCCCCGGACAGGTAACACTGAAGCTTTCTTT; cdr3_aa: CASSPRTGNTEAFF
clone_size: few; j_call: TRBJ2-5; d_call: TRBD2; v_call: TRBV5-1; cdr3_nt: TGCGCCAGATCCCCCCGCGGGAGGTGGGAGACCCAGTACTTC; cdr3_aa: CARSPRGRWETQYF
clone_size: -; j_call: TRBJ2-5; d_call: TRBD2; v_call: TRBV6-5; cdr3_nt: TGTGCCAGCAGTTCGGCTAGCGGGATTGCCGTAGAGACCCAGTACTTC; cdr3_aa: CASSSASGIAVETQYF
clone_size: -; j_call: TRBJ2-7; d_call: -; v_call: TRBV28; cdr3_nt: TGTGCCAGCAGGTCTCACGAGCAGTACTTC; cdr3_aa: CASRSHEQYF
clone_size: -; j_call: TRBJ2-5; d_call: -; v_call: TRBV2; cdr3_nt: TGTGCCAGCAAGATCGGCGGGGAGACCCAGTACTTC; cdr3_aa: CASKIGGETQYF
clone_size: -; j_call: TRBJ2-6; d_call: -; v_call: TRBV18; cdr3_nt: TGTGCCAGCTCACCACCTACTAGCTCTGGGGCCAACGTCCTGACTTTC; cdr3_aa: CASSPPTSSGANVLTF
clone_size: -; j_call: TRBJ2-5; d_call: -; v_call: TRBV2; cdr3_nt: TGTGCCAGCAAAGAGAACCAAGAGACCCAGTACTTC; cdr3_aa: CASKENQETQYF
clone_size: -; j_call: TRBJ2-7; d_call: -; v_call: TRBV9; cdr3_nt: TGTGCCAGCAGCCCTGGGTCAGCGCGGGAGCAGTACTTC; cdr3_aa: CASSPGSAREQYF
clone_size: -; j_call: TRBJ2-2; d_call: TRBD1; v_call: TRBV7-2; cdr3_nt: TGTGCCAGCAGCTACCGGGACAGGGTGTACACCGGGGAGCTGTTTTTT; cdr3_aa: CASSYRDRVYTGELFF
clone_size: -; j_call: TRBJ2-5; d_call: -; v_call: TRBV7-2; cdr3_nt: TGTGCCAGCAATGTTAACGGTGTCCAAGAGACCCAGTACTTC; cdr3_aa: CASNVNGVQETQYF
clone_size: -; j_call: TRBJ2-1; d_call: TRBD1; v_call: TRBV5-1; cdr3_nt: TGCGCCAGCAGCTTCGCAGGGGGCTCCTACAATGAGCAGTTCTTC; cdr3_aa: CASSFAGGSYNEQFF
clone_size: -; j_call: TRBJ2-3; d_call: -; v_call: TRBV7-3; cdr3_nt: TGTGCCAGCAGCTCGTCCACAGATACGCAGTATTTT; cdr3_aa: CASSSSTDTQYF
clone_size: few; j_call: TRBJ1-5; d_call: -; v_call: TRBV13; cdr3_nt: TGTGCCAGCAGGAAAGAGGGGGTGGGGCAGCCCCAGCATTTT; cdr3_aa: CASRKEGVGQPQHF
clone_size: -; j_call: TRBJ2-7; d_call: -; v_call: TRBV6-2/TRBV6-3; cdr3_nt: TGTGCCAGCAGTTCGTTCCGCTACGAGCAGTACTTC; cdr3_aa: CASSSFRYEQYF
clone_size: once; j_call: TRBJ2-1; d_call: -; v_call: TRBV21-1; cdr3_nt: TGTGCCAGCAGCAAAGTAACCGGTCGGACAGGGGTCCATGAGCAGTTCTTC; cdr3_aa: CASSKVTGRTGVHEQFF
clone_size: once; j_call: TRBJ2-6; d_call: -; v_call: TRBV18; cdr3_nt: TGTGCCAGCTCACTTCAGGCGGGGGGGGCCAACGTCCTGACTTTC; cdr3_aa: CASSLQAGGANVLTF
clone_size: -; j_call: TRBJ2-1; d_call: -; v_call: TRBV21-1; cdr3_nt: TGTGCCAGCAGCAGGGGACTAGCGGGAGAAACCTACAATGAGCAGTTCTTC; cdr3_aa: CASSRGLAGETYNEQFF
clone_size: -; j_call: TRBJ2-3; d_call: TRBD2; v_call: TRBV2; cdr3_nt: TGTGCCAGCAATTTAGCGGGAGAAGTGGATACGCAGTATTTT; cdr3_aa: CASNLAGEVDTQYF
clone_size: -; j_call: TRBJ2-5; d_call: TRBD2; v_call: TRBV18; cdr3_nt: TGTGCCAGCTCCCCGACTAGCGGCCAAGAGACCCAGTACTTC; cdr3_aa: CASSPTSGQETQYF
clone_size: -; j_call: TRBJ2-5; d_call: TRBD2; v_call: TRBV2; cdr3_nt: TGTGCCAGCAATCCGGGACTAGCGGAAGAGACCCAGTACTTC; cdr3_aa: CASNPGLAEETQYF
clone_size: -; j_call: TRBJ2-3; d_call: -; v_call: TRBV20-1; cdr3_nt: TGCAGTGCTAGTCCCCCCCACACAGATACGCAGTATTTT; cdr3_aa: CSASPPHTDTQYF
clone_size: -; j_call: TRBJ2-2; d_call: TRBD2; v_call: TRBV5-1; cdr3_nt: TGCGCCAGCAGCGCGGGACTAGCGGGAGCCACCGGGGAGCTGTTTTTT; cdr3_aa: CASSAGLAGATGELFF
clone_size: -; j_call: TRBJ2-1; d_call: -; v_call: TRBV6-1; cdr3_nt: TGTGCCAGCAGTGAAGCCCCAACCACGACAGGCCCGTACAATGAGCAGTTCTTC; cdr3_aa: CASSEAPTTTGPYNEQFF
clone_size: -; j_call: TRBJ1-6; d_call: TRBD1; v_call: TRBV28; cdr3_nt: TGTGCCAGCAAAGAGGGACAGGGTTCACCCCTCCACTTT; cdr3_aa: CASKEGQGSPLHF
clone_size: -; j_call: TRBJ2-1; d_call: TRBD2; v_call: TRBV9; cdr3_nt: TGTGCCAGCAGCGTAGGGGGCGGGAGATACGGTGAGCAGTTCTTC; cdr3_aa: CASSVGGGRYGEQFF
clone_size: -; j_call: TRBJ1-4; d_call: TRBD1; v_call: TRBV28; cdr3_nt: TGTGCCAGCAGTTCGGGACAGTATAATGAAAAACTGTTTTTT; cdr3_aa: CASSSGQYNEKLFF
clone_size: -; j_call: TRBJ2-1; d_call: -; v_call: TRBV3-1/TRBV3-2; cdr3_nt: TGTGCCAGCAGCCAAGATCTCTCGCCAGGTGCCTACAATGAGCAGTTCTTC; cdr3_aa: CASSQDLSPGAYNEQFF